Following are 7 T cell receptor beta chains from one sample sequenced in a study of blood T cell repertoires in COVID-19. Some clones are missing from TCRdb's copy, which holds only in-frame ones; the method was immunoSEQ multiplex PCR. The sample has about 68,000 clones, roughly 91% seen once. Sample: peripheral blood. The receptors stem from a man aged 35-49 years with COVID-19, enrolled during active disease.

This clone showed up just once. The rearrangement links TRBV27 to TRBJ1-1; TRBD1 matches 10 bases. There are 13 residues in the CDR3. Germline CDR1 and CDR2: MNHEY and SMNVEV (reference sequence). V was pared by 4 bases and J by 4 bases, with 0 bases of the junction left unmatched. CDR3: CASSWTGGTEAFF. The DNA for the CDR3 is TGTGCCAGCAGTTGGACAGGGGGCACTGAAGCTTTCTTT.

The chain links TRBV18 to TRBJ1-2, with TRBD1 matching over 8 bases. Germline V CDR1 and CDR2: KGHSH, LQKENI. This CDR3 has 15 amino acids. J lost 6 bases, V lost 5 bases, and 11 bases had no gene match. The CDR3 spells CASSFNRGSLDGYTF. The CDR3 bases are TGTGCCAGCTCATTTAACAGGGGGTCGTTGGATGGCTACACCTTC.

This clone appeared once. The chain couples TRBV6-5 to TRBJ1-5; 7 bases fit TRBD1. The CDR3 consists of 15 residues. V shed 0 bases and J 8 bases; nucleotides not matched to a gene: 7. The germline CDR1 and CDR2 sequences are MNHEY and SVGAGI. The CDR3 is CASSYSGTVHEPQHF. The DNA of the CDR3 is TGTGCCAGCAGTTACTCCGGGACAGTACACGAGCCCCAGCATTTT.

V and J are TRBV6-6 and TRBJ2-4, with TRBD2 matching over 12 bases. The CDR3 is 19 residues long. Trimming took 6 bases from V and 3 from J; bases not matched to a gene: 15. Germline V gene sequence: CDR1 MNHNY, CDR2 SVGAGI (reference sequence). CDR3 residues: CASSSEGLAGMVVKNIQYF. The CDR3 DNA reads TGTGCCAGCAGCTCCGAAGGACTAGCGGGGATGGTGGTCAAAAACATTCAGTACTTC.

The chain uses TRBV29-1 and TRBJ1-1; 7 bases map to TRBD1. V shed 6 bases, J shed 10 bases, and the junction held 11 bases outside the gene matches. Germline CDR1 and CDR2: SQVTM and ANQGSEA. The CDR3 is 12 amino acids. The CDR3 here is CSVRGREVLAFF. CDR3 in DNA: TGCAGCGTAAGGGGGCGGGAAGTGTTAGCTTTCTTT.

This clone showed up just once. This chain connects TRBV19 to TRBJ1-5; TRBD1 is a possible D gene (5 bases). The V and J ends lost 5 bases and 7 bases respectively, with 12 bases between them. The CDR3 covers 13 residues. Germline CDR1 is LNHDA and CDR2 is SQIVND (reference sequence). The CDR3 bases are TGTGCCAGTAGTGCAGGGCTACAGCAGCCCCAGCATTTT. It translates to CASSAGLQQPQHF.

The CDR3 loop is CASRLSSGNTIYF. For the CDR3, the DNA is TGTGCCAGCAGACTAAGCTCTGGAAACACCATATATTTT. The chain combines TRBV6-5 with TRBJ1-3; no clear D gene. Trimming removed 6 bases from V and 0 bases from J, with 6 bases in between. The CDR3 covers 13 residues. CDR1 and CDR2 from the germline V gene are MNHEY and SVGAGI.